The rows below give T cell receptor beta chains drawn from one sample of a study of CD8+CD57+ T cells in acquired aplastic anemia. TCRdb independently ran MiXCR on the reads; one entry per CDR3 protein. Among fewer than 200,000 distinct CDR3 sequences, 55% to 75% were seen once, and the ten largest hold over 40%. The specimen sequenced was sorted CD4+, CD8+, or CD8+CD57+ T cells (not recorded which) from PBMCs. The source of these receptors is a human donor in good health. CDR3s include the opening cysteine and the closing phenylalanine or tryptophan. The D gene is left open where the match is weak. The size entry is marked missing in some rows and otherwise reads once, few, many or a size class.

v_gene,d_gene,j_gene,abundance,CDR3nt,CDR3aa
TRBV19,TRBD1,TRBJ2-7,-,TGTGCCAGTAGTAACGGGCCAGGGGGCGAGCAGTACTTC,CASSNGPGGEQYF
TRBV2,-,TRBJ1-5,-,TGTGCCAGCATACAATCCGGGGGTCAGCCCCAGCATTTT,CASIQSGGQPQHF
TRBV5-1,-,TRBJ1-2,few,TGCGCCAGCAGCCCCCTGGGAGGGACCGGGGGCTATGGCTACACCTTC,CASSPLGGTGGYGYTF
TRBV24-1,TRBD1,TRBJ2-7,-,TGTGCCACTCAGGACAGGATCTCCTACGAGCAGTACTTC,CATQDRISYEQYF
TRBV6-9,TRBD1,TRBJ1-1,-,TGTGCCAGCAGTTACGAGTTGACAGGGAGGAACACTGAAGCTTTCTTT,CASSYELTGRNTEAFF
TRBV7-9,TRBD1,TRBJ2-7,many,TGTGCCAGCAGCTTCCCCGACAGGGCGAGCTCCTACGAGCAGTACTTC,CASSFPDRASSYEQYF
TRBV7-3,TRBD2,TRBJ2-1,-,TGTGCCAGCAGCCCGTTTACTAGCGGGGGTAGCTCCTACAATGAGCAGTTCTTC,CASSPFTSGGSSYNEQFF
TRBV19,-,TRBJ2-1,few,TGTGCCAGTAGTATTGCAGGGACGGAGCAGTTCTTC,CASSIAGTEQFF
TRBV19,-,TRBJ2-1,many,TGTGCCAGTAGTATCGTAGCGGAAGTAAGCTCCTACAATGAGCAGTTCTTC,CASSIVAEVSSYNEQFF
TRBV7-8,-,TRBJ2-3,-,TGTGCCAGCCGCTCCCCTTCTCTCGGGACGCCCGCCGATACGCAGTATTTT,CASRSPSLGTPADTQYF
TRBV9,TRBD1,TRBJ1-2,-,TGTGCCAGCAGCCCCACCGGGACAGGGGATTATGGCTACACCTTC,CASSPTGTGDYGYTF
TRBV4-3,-,TRBJ2-4,-,TGCGCCAGCAGCTATAACAGTGGCGCGGAAAACATTCGGTACTTC,CASSYNSGAENIRYF
TRBV20-1,-,TRBJ2-3,few,TGCAGTGCTTTGAGAGGTGACGATACGCAGTATTTT,CSALRGDDTQYF
TRBV20-1,-,TRBJ2-1,-,TGCAGTGCTAGAGCCGGGACCTTAAATGAGCAGTTCTTC,CSARAGTLNEQFF
TRBV29-1,TRBD2,TRBJ2-7,few,TGCAGCGTTGCCCCGGGACTAGCGGGAGGGCCCTACGAGCAGTACTTC,CSVAPGLAGGPYEQYF